This is a list of T cell receptor beta chains from one sample in a study of CD8+ T cells in alopecia areata. The assay was immunoSEQ multiplex PCR, and TCRdb's table has in-frame clones only and misses some. The sample shows 140,000 to 150,000 clones, about 89% of them seen only once. Here the sequenced sample was CD8+ T cells sorted from blood, taken at week 0. These receptors were collected from a human donor with alopecia areata. Each CDR3 is given with its conserved first and last residue. The D gene is left open where the match is weak. A clone size is listed for some rows: how often the clone was seen (once, few, many), or a class if it is expanded.

clone size	V gene	J gene	D gene	CDR3 protein	CDR3 DNA
few	TRBV12-5	TRBJ2-1	NA	CASRVKLGEQFF	TGTGCTAGCCGTGTAAAGCTCGGTGAGCAGTTCTTC
NA	TRBV10-3	TRBJ1-1	NA	CAISETVTEAFF	TGTGCCATCAGTGAGACAGTAACTGAAGCTTTCTTT
once	TRBV15	TRBJ1-2	TRBD1	CATSRTTTRTGDGYTF	TGTGCCACCAGCAGAACCACCACCAGGACAGGGGACGGCTACACCTTC
few	TRBV7-9	TRBJ1-6	NA	CATSVGGQSPLHF	TGTGCCACTTCGGTGGGGGGGCAATCACCCCTCCACTTT
NA	TRBV27	TRBJ2-3	NA	CASSWEGADTDTQYF	TGTGCCAGCAGTTGGGAGGGGGCGGACACAGATACGCAGTATTTT
many	TRBV7-9	TRBJ1-1	NA	CASSLGAALNTEAFF	TGTGCCAGCAGCTTGGGGGCCGCCTTGAACACTGAAGCTTTCTTT
NA	TRBV12-5	TRBJ1-1	NA	CASGLGNTEAFF	TGTGCTAGTGGTTTGGGGAACACTGAAGCTTTCTTT
NA	TRBV30	TRBJ2-1	TRBD1	CAWSVGTGGYNEQFF	TGTGCCTGGAGTGTCGGGACAGGGGGCTACAATGAGCAGTTCTTC
NA	TRBV7-9	TRBJ1-2	TRBD1	CASSPTGTMYGYTF	TGTGCCAGCAGCCCGACAGGGACTATGTATGGCTACACCTTC
NA	TRBV5-1	TRBJ1-6	NA	CASSLPGFNSPLHF	TGCGCCAGCAGCTTGCCGGGTTTTAATTCACCCCTCCACTTT
hyperexpanded	TRBV27	TRBJ2-5	TRBD1	CASSSLTGGYETQYF	TGTGCCAGCAGTTCCCTGACAGGGGGCTATGAGACCCAGTACTTC
NA	TRBV5-1	TRBJ1-6	NA	CASRGHFYNSPLHF	TGCGCCAGCAGAGGACACTTTTATAATTCACCCCTCCACTTT
NA	TRBV29-1	TRBJ1-2	NA	CSIRQAANYGYTF	TGCAGCATAAGACAGGCAGCTAACTATGGCTACACCTTC
NA	TRBV7-2	TRBJ1-5	NA	CASSLNGGVYSNQPQHF	TGTGCCAGCAGCTTAAATGGAGGGGTGTATAGCAATCAGCCCCAGCATTTT
NA	TRBV5-4	TRBJ2-1	NA	CASSASGNEQFF	TGTGCCAGCAGCGCCAGCGGCAATGAGCAGTTCTTC
NA	TRBV29-1	TRBJ2-7	TRBD1	CSVGGYRDRDYEQYF	TGCAGCGTTGGGGGATACCGGGACAGAGACTACGAGCAGTACTTC
NA	TRBV7-8	TRBJ1-2	NA	CASSLDLAAQGYGYTF	TGTGCCAGCAGCTTAGATTTGGCGGCGCAGGGCTATGGCTACACCTTC
once	TRBV7-8	TRBJ2-1	NA	CASSLAGPSDEQFF	TGTGCCAGCAGCTTAGCGGGCCCATCTGATGAGCAGTTCTTC
NA	TRBV27	TRBJ1-2	NA	CASSFWAGGEYGYTF	TGTGCCAGCAGTTTTTGGGCCGGGGGGGAATATGGCTACACCTTC
NA	TRBV5-1	TRBJ2-4	NA	CASSLSPGEGDIQYF	TGCGCCAGCAGCTTGTCTCCAGGGGAGGGGGACATTCAGTACTTC
NA	TRBV27	TRBJ1-1	NA	CASRVNRANTEAFF	TGTGCCAGCAGGGTTAACAGGGCGAACACTGAAGCTTTCTTT
NA	TRBV27	TRBJ2-7	TRBD2	CASNLAGGRYEQYF	TGTGCCAGCAATCTAGCGGGAGGGCGGTACGAGCAGTACTTC
NA	TRBV7-6	TRBJ2-7	NA	CASSSGLGQQYEQYF	TGTGCCAGCAGCTCGGGACTGGGACAGCAATACGAGCAGTACTTC
NA	TRBV11-2	TRBJ2-6	NA	CASSPNPGGSGANVLTF	TGTGCCAGCAGCCCAAATCCCGGGGGCTCTGGGGCCAACGTCCTGACTTTC
NA	TRBV2	TRBJ1-5	NA	CASGGRAQHF	TGTGCCAGCGGTGGCAGGGCCCAGCATTTT
few	TRBV6-1	TRBJ1-2	TRBD1	CASSEAQGAKGYGYTF	TGTGCCAGCAGTGAAGCACAGGGGGCGAAAGGCTATGGCTACACCTTC
NA	TRBV7-9	TRBJ2-7	NA	CATKGGDFDTYEQYF	TGTGCCACCAAAGGAGGGGATTTTGACACCTACGAGCAGTACTTC
NA	TRBV29-1	TRBJ1-1	NA	CSVETGSNTEAFF	TGCAGCGTTGAAACAGGCTCGAACACTGAAGCTTTCTTT
NA	TRBV10-3	TRBJ2-7	NA	CAISESRVGVDEQYF	TGTGCCATCAGTGAGTCGAGGGTAGGTGTCGACGAGCAGTACTTC
NA	TRBV4-1	TRBJ1-5	TRBD1	CASSQAGGQPQHF	TGCGCCAGCAGCCAGGCAGGGGGACAGCCCCAGCATTTT
NA	TRBV4-1	TRBJ1-2	NA	CASSQEGAGTNYGYTF	TGCGCCAGCAGCCAAGAGGGGGCAGGGACTAACTATGGCTACACCTTC
NA	TRBV29-1	TRBJ2-3	NA	CSVEDPRGVPTDTQYF	TGCAGCGTTGAAGATCCACGCGGGGTGCCTACAGATACGCAGTATTTT
NA	TRBV30	TRBJ2-1	NA	CAWSPGSLLEQFF	TGTGCCTGGAGTCCGGGATCATTATTGGAGCAGTTCTTC
NA	TRBV19	TRBJ2-7	NA	CASSEDDEQYF	TGTGCCAGTAGCGAGGACGACGAGCAGTACTTC
NA	TRBV7-3	TRBJ2-2	TRBD2	CASSYPGTSRLNTGELFF	TGTGCCAGCAGCTATCCTGGGACTAGCCGATTGAACACCGGGGAGCTGTTTTTT
NA	TRBV13	TRBJ2-2	TRBD2	CASSSRTSGSTGELFF	TGTGCCAGCAGCTCACGGACTAGCGGGAGTACCGGGGAGCTGTTTTTT
NA	TRBV7-9	TRBJ2-5	NA	CASSFGVVGQETQYF	TGTGCCAGCAGCTTCGGGGTGGTAGGGCAAGAGACCCAGTACTTC
NA	TRBV7-9	TRBJ2-7	NA	CASSSRERRQYF	TGTGCCAGCAGCTCCCGCGAGCGGCGGCAGTACTTC
few	TRBV7-9	TRBJ1-1	NA	CASISEMNTEAFF	TGTGCCAGCATTTCTGAGATGAACACTGAAGCTTTCTTT
NA	TRBV29-1	TRBJ1-3	NA	CSVEEGGISGNTIYF	TGCAGCGTTGAGGAGGGGGGAATTTCTGGAAACACCATATATTTT
NA	TRBV7-8	TRBJ2-3	NA	CASSLVISEGTDTQYF	TGTGCCAGCAGCTTAGTTATCTCCGAGGGCACAGATACGCAGTATTTT
once	TRBV4-1	TRBJ2-7	NA	CASSQKQGLGDEQYF	TGCGCCAGCAGCCAAAAGCAGGGCCTCGGGGACGAGCAGTACTTC
NA	TRBV19	TRBJ2-3	NA	CASSIGPGLTDTQYF	TGTGCCAGTAGTATAGGTCCAGGGCTGACAGATACGCAGTATTTT
NA	TRBV7-9	TRBJ1-2	NA	CASSLLEGYTF	TGTGCCAGCAGCCTTTTGGAGGGCTACACCTTC
NA	TRBV11-1	TRBJ2-7	NA	CASRGAYEQYF	TGTGCCAGCCGCGGGGCCTACGAGCAGTACTTC
NA	TRBV6-1	TRBJ1-2	NA	CASSRTTDGYTF	TGTGCCAGCAGCAGAACGACAGATGGCTACACCTTC
NA	TRBV7-6	TRBJ2-1	NA	CASSLDRQPTYNEQFF	TGTGCCAGCAGCTTAGATCGACAACCAACCTACAATGAGCAGTTCTTC
NA	TRBV29-1	TRBJ1-1	NA	CSVEDTSIEAFF	TGCAGCGTTGAAGATACAAGTATTGAAGCTTTCTTT